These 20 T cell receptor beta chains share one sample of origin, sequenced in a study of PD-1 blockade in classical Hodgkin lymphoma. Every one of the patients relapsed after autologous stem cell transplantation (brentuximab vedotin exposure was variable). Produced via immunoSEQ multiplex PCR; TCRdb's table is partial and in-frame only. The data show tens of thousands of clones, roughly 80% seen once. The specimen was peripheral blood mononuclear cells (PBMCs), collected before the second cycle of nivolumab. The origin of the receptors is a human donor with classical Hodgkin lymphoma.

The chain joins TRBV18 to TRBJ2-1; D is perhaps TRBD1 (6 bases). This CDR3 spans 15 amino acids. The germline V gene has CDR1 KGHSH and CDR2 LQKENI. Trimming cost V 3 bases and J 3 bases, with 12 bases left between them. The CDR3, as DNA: TGTGCCAGCTCACCTCGGACAGAAAACTACAATGAGCAGTTCTTC. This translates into CASSPRTENYNEQFF.

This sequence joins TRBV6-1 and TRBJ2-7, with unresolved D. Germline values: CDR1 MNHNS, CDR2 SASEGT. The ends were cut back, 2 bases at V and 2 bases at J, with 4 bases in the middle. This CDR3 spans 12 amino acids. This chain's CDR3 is CASSETTYEQYF. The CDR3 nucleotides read TGTGCCAGCAGTGAAACAACCTACGAGCAGTACTTC.

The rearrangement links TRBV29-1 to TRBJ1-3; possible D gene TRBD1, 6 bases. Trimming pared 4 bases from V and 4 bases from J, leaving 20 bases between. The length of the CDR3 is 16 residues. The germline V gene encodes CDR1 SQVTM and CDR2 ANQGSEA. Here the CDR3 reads CSVAVIGGGAGNTIYF. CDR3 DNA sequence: TGCAGCGTTGCGGTGATAGGGGGGGGTGCGGGAAACACCATATATTTT.

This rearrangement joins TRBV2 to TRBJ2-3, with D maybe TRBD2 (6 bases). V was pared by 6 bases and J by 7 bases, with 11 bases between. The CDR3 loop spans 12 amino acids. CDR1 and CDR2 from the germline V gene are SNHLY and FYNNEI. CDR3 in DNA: TGTGCCAGCAGGAGACTAGATAATACGCAGTATTTT. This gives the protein CASRRLDNTQYF.

CDR3 DNA: TGCGCCAGCAGCCAACGCAACGTACAGGGGGATGGCTACACCTTC. Amino acid sequence: CASSQRNVQGDGYTF. The chain has TRBV4-3 and TRBJ1-2; 8 nucleotides align to TRBD1. Germline-derived CDR1 and CDR2 are LGHNA and YSLEER. The CDR3 is 15 residues long. V lost 2 bases, J lost 6 bases, and 8 bases stayed unmatched.

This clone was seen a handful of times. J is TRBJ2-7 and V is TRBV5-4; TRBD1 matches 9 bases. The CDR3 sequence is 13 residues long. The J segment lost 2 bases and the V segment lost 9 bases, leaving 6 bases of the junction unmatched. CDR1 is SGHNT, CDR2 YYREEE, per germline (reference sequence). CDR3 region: CATRRDRAYEQYF. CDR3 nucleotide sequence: TGTGCCACCCGCCGGGACAGGGCCTACGAGCAGTACTTC.

This CDR3 reads CASSLAGGGGYTF. In DNA, the CDR3 is TGTGCCAGCAGCTTAGCCGGGGGAGGTGGCTACACCTTC. This chain joins TRBV7-3 and TRBJ1-2, with D perhaps matching TRBD1 (5 bases). V lost 2 bases, J lost 7 bases, and 11 bases lay in between. This CDR3 has 13 residues. From germline, CDR1 is SGHTA and CDR2 FQGTGA.

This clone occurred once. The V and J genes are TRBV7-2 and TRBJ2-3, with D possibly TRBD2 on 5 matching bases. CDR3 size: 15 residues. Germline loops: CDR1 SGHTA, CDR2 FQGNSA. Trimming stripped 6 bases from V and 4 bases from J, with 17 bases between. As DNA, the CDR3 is TGTGCCAGCAGACCTCCCCGGGGTGCTCCAGATACGCAGTATTTT. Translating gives CASRPPRGAPDTQYF.

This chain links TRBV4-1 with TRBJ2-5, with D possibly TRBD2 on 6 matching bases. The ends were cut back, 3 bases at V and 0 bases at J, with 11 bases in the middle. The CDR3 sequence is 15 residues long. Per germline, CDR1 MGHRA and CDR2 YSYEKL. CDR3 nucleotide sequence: TGCGCCAGCAGCCAGCGGGGAGCAGACCAAGAGACCCAGTACTTC. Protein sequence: CASSQRGADQETQYF.

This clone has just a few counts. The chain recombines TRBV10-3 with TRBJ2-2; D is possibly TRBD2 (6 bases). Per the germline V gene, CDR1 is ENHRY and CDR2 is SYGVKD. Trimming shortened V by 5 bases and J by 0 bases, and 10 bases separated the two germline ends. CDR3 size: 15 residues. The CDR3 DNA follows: TGTGCCATCAGTTCCGGGGGATCGAACACCGGGGAGCTGTTTTTT. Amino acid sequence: CAISSGGSNTGELFF.

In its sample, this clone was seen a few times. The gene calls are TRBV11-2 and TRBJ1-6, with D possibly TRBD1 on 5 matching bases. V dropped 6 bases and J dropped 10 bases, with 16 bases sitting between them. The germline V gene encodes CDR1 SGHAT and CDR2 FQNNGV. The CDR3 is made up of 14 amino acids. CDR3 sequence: CASSHNVGASPLHF. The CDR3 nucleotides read TGTGCCAGCAGTCACAACGTCGGGGCCTCACCCCTCCACTTT.

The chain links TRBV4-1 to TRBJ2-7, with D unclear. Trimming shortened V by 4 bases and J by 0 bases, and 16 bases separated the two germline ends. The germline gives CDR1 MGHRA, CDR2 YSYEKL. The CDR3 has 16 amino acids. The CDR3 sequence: CASSPLGFSSSYEQYF. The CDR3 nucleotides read TGCGCCAGCAGCCCTTTAGGATTTTCAAGCTCCTACGAGCAGTACTTC.

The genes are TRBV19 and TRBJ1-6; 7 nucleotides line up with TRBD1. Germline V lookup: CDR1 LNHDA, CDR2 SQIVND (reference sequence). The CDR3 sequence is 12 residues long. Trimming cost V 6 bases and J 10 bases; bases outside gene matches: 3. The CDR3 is CASRTGNSPLHF. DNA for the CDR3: TGTGCCAGTAGGACAGGGAACTCACCCCTCCACTTT.

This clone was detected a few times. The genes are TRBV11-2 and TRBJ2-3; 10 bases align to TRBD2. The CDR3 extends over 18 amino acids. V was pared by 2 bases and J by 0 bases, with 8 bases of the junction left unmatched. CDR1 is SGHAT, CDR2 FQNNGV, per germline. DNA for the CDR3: TGTGCCAGCAGCTTATCTAGCGGGGGAAGTTCTAGCACAGATACGCAGTATTTT. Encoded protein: CASSLSSGGSSSTDTQYF.

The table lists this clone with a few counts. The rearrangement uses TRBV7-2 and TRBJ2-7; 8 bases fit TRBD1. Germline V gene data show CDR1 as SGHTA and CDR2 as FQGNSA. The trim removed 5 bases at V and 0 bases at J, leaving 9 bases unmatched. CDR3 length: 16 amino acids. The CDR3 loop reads CASSPYPGQASYEQYF. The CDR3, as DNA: TGTGCCAGCAGCCCTTATCCGGGACAGGCCTCCTACGAGCAGTACTTC.

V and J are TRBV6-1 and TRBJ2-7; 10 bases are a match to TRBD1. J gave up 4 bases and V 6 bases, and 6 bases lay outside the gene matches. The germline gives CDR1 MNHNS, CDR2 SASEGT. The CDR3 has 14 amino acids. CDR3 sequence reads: CASRPGQGSYEQYF. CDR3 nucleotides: TGTGCCAGCAGGCCGGGACAGGGGTCGTACGAGCAGTACTTC.

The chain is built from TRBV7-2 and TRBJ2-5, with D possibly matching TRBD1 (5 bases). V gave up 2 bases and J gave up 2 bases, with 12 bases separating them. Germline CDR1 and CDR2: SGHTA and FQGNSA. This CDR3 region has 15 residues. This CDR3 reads CASSLRGRQQETQYF. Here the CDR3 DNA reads TGTGCCAGCAGCTTAAGGGGCAGGCAGCAAGAGACCCAGTACTTC.

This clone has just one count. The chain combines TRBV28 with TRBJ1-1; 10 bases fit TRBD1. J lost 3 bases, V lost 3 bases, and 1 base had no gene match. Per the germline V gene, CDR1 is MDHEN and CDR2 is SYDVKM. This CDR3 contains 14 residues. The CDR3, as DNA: TGTGCCAGCAGTTTGGGACAGGGGTACACTGAAGCTTTCTTT. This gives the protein CASSLGQGYTEAFF.

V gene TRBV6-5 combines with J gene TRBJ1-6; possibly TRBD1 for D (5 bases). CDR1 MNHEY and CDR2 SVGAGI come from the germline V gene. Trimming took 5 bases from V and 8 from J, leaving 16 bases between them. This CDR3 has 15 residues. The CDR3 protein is CASSRIRAEDSPLHF. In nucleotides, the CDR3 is TGTGCCAGCAGTCGTATCAGGGCGGAAGATTCACCCCTCCACTTT.

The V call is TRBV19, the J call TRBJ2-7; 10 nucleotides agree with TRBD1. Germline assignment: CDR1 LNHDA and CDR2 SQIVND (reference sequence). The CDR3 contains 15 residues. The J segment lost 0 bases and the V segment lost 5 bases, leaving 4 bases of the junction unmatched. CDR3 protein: CASSPRTGGSYEQYF. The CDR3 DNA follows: TGTGCCAGTAGTCCCCGGACAGGGGGCTCCTACGAGCAGTACTTC.